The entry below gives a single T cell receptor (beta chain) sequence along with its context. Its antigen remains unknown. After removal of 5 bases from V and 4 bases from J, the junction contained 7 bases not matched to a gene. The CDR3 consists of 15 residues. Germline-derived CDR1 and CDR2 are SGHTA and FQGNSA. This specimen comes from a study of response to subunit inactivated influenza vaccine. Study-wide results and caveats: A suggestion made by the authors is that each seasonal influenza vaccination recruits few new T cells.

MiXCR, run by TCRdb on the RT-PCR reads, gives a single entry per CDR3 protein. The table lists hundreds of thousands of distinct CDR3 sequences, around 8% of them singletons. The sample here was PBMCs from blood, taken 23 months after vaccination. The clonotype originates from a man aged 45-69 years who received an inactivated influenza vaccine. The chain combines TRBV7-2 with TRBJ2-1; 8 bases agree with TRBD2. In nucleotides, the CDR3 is TGTGCCAGCAGCCCCGGGATAGCGGGATACAATGAGCAGTTCTTC. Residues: CASSPGIAGYNEQFF.